These 24 T cell receptor beta chains share one sample of origin, sequenced in a study of memory CD4+ T cells and cytomegalovirus serostatus. Single viable CD3+CD4+CD8-CD45RO+ cells were sorted as the memory CD4+ T cells. Only in-frame clones appear in the TCRdb table, and some are missing; sequencing was by immunoSEQ multiplex PCR. The sample includes around 63,000 clones, around three quarters seen only once; the top ten take roughly 0.48%. The sequenced material came from memory CD4+ T cells from blood. These receptors all come from an adult in good health and CMV-seronegative. Some clones in this sample may be carry-over from other donors' samples.

The CDR3 region has the DNA TGTGCCAGTAGTCCAACGGGACAGCTCAGCTCCTACGAGCAGTACTTC. It specifies CASSPTGQLSSYEQYF. The chain joins TRBV19 to TRBJ2-7, with 7 positions matching TRBD1. Germline lookup yields CDR1 LNHDA and CDR2 SQIVND (reference sequence). CDR3 length: 16 amino acids. Trimming at V came to 5 bases and at J to 0 bases, leaving 10 bases not matched to a gene.

This chain joins TRBV6-6 and TRBJ1-5, with D perhaps matching TRBD1 (5 bases). CDR3 length: 16 residues. Trimming pared 2 bases from V and 3 bases from J, leaving 14 bases between. CDR1 is MNHNY and CDR2 is SVGAGI in the germline V gene (reference sequence). The DNA for the CDR3 is TGTGCCAGCAGTTACGGGGGAGGGGCTCTCAATCAGCCCCAGCATTTT. This gives the protein CASSYGGGALNQPQHF.

The chain couples TRBV7-9 to TRBJ2-7; maybe TRBD2 (6 bases). Germline lookup yields CDR1 SEHNR and CDR2 FQNEAQ (reference sequence). Trimming stripped 5 bases from V and 7 bases from J, with 12 bases between. This CDR3 is built from 12 residues. CDR3 sequence reads: CASSTDYREQYF. The DNA for the CDR3 is TGTGCCAGCAGCACGGACTACCGGGAGCAGTACTTC. The complete variable domain, with remaining parts taken from reference TRBV7-9 and TRBJ2-7, reads DTGVSQNPRHKITKRGQNVTFRCDPISEHNRLYWYRQTLGQGPEFLTYFQNEAQLEKSRLLSDRFSAERPKGSFSTLEIQRTEQGDSAMYLCASSTDYREQYFGPGTRLTVT.

This chain joins TRBV6-1 and TRBJ1-6, with D unresolved. Between the trimmed V and J ends, which lost 4 bases and 8 bases, there was a span of 9 bases. CDR3 length equals 13 residues. Germline V gene lookup returns CDR1 MNHNS and CDR2 SASEGT. CDR3 in DNA: TGTGCCAGCAGTGCTCACATAGATTCACCCCTCCACTTT. Translated, it gives CASSAHIDSPLHF.

This chain links TRBV4-3 with TRBJ1-4, with 8 bases aligning to TRBD1. V lost 1 base, J lost 7 bases, and 5 bases stayed unmatched. Germline lookup yields CDR1 LGHNA and CDR2 YSLEER. The CDR3 length is 15 residues. CDR3 in DNA: TGCGCCAGCAGCCAAGGTCTACAGGGGGGTGAAAAACTGTTTTTT. Its translation: CASSQGLQGGEKLFF.

This rearrangement joins TRBV30 to TRBJ1-2, with TRBD1 as a possible D gene (6 bases). The germline V gene has CDR1 GTSNPN and CDR2 SVGIG (reference sequence). The CDR3 runs 15 residues. The V end lost 3 bases, the J end lost 4 bases, and 18 bases lay between the germline ends. The CDR3 coding sequence is TGTGCCTGGAGCGGTGGGGGCGCGGTCCCCTATGGCTACACCTTC. Protein sequence: CAWSGGGAVPYGYTF. The full variable domain, with the rest looked up from reference TRBV30 and TRBJ1-2, is SQTIHQWPATLVQPVGSPLSLECTVEGTSNPNLYWYRQAAGRGLQLLFYSVGIGQISSEVPQNLSASRPQDRQFILSSKKLLLSDSGFYLCAWSGGGAVPYGYTFGSGTRLTVV.

The chain combines TRBV5-6 with TRBJ2-5; 7 bases agree with TRBD1. V trimming: 3 bases; J trimming: 3 bases; junction bases outside the gene matches: 5. This CDR3 contains 14 residues. Germline assignment: CDR1 SGHDT and CDR2 YYEEEE. The CDR3 nucleotides read TGTGCCAGCAGCTCCGGGACAGTAGAAGAGACCCAGTACTTC. This gives the protein CASSSGTVEETQYF.

The V call is TRBV5-1, the J call TRBJ2-5; D is uncertain. This CDR3 region has 13 residues. Germline V CDR1 and CDR2: SGHRS, YFSETQ. The V and J ends lost 6 bases and 2 bases respectively, with 11 bases between them. The CDR3 bases are TGCGCCAGCAAAACGGACGTACAAGAGACCCAGTACTTC. Translating gives CASKTDVQETQYF.

The J gene is TRBJ1-6, the V gene TRBV9; D perhaps matches TRBD1 (5 bases). Trimming removed 3 bases at V and 9 bases at J, with 16 bases between. This CDR3 comprises 15 residues. In germline, CDR1 is SGDLS, CDR2 YYNGEE. The CDR3 bases are TGTGCCAGCAGCGGGGGACCTCAGAAGGGTTCACCCCTCCACTTT. Protein: CASSGGPQKGSPLHF.

The V and J genes are TRBV28 and TRBJ2-4, with a weak D call TRBD1 (6 bases). Germline V CDR1 and CDR2: MDHEN, SYDVKM. This CDR3 has 16 amino acids. Deletions cut 6 bases from V and 8 bases from J, with 23 bases between. In DNA form, the CDR3 reads TGTGCCAGCAGGGCCGGGACACTGGGAAGAGGAGACATTCAGTACTTC. Residues: CASRAGTLGRGDIQYF.

The CDR3 sequence is CASSIPGTGFSEQYF. The CDR3 DNA reads as TGTGCCAGTAGTATCCCCGGGACAGGGTTTTCCGAGCAGTACTTC. The genes are TRBV19 and TRBJ2-7; 9 nucleotides align to TRBD1. V was clipped by 3 bases and J by 6 bases; unmatched bases: 9. Germline CDR1 is LNHDA and CDR2 is SQIVND (reference sequence). The CDR3 is 15 residues long.

This chain connects TRBV2 to TRBJ2-1, with 7 bases matching TRBD1. The CDR3 is 16 amino acids. V lost 0 bases to trimming and J lost 12 bases; unmatched junction nucleotides: 14. The germline V gene encodes CDR1 SNHLY and CDR2 FYNNEI. CDR3: CASSEAPRFRSGGQFF. CDR3 DNA: TGTGCCAGCAGTGAAGCACCCCGTTTCCGATCAGGGGGGCAGTTCTTC. The entire variable domain, with the rest obtained from reference TRBV2 and TRBJ2-1, is as follows: EPEVTQTPSHQVTQMGQEVILRCVPISNHLYFYWYRQILGQKVEFLVSFYNNEISEKSEIFDDQFSVERPDGSNFTLKIRSTKLEDSAMYFCASSEAPRFRSGGQFFGPGTRLTVL.

This rearrangement joins TRBV6-5 to TRBJ2-7; D is ambiguous. Germline V CDR1 and CDR2: MNHEY, SVGAGI. The V gene lost 2 bases and the J gene lost 2 bases, with 13 bases spanning the gap. The CDR3 has 15 residues. CDR3 sequence (DNA): TGTGCCAGCAGTTACCTCACGGGTGAAACCTACGAGCAGTACTTC. Protein: CASSYLTGETYEQYF.

The chain joins TRBV6-5 to TRBJ1-5; TRBD1 might be the D (5 bases). Trimming cost V 4 bases and J 7 bases, with 11 bases left between them. Germline-derived CDR1 and CDR2 are MNHEY and SVGAGI. The CDR3 spans 13 residues. CDR3 in amino acids: CASSWVKGQPQHF. As DNA, the CDR3 is TGTGCCAGCAGTTGGGTTAAGGGGCAGCCCCAGCATTTT.

This clone was picked up one time. Being one base from a much bigger clone, this may be a read error. Other DNA sequences in the same sample also yield this CDR3. The chain uses TRBV11-2 and TRBJ2-7, with unresolved D. Germline lookup yields CDR1 SGHAT and CDR2 FQNNGV. Trimming took off 5 bases at V and 2 bases at J, with 22 bases between the two ends. This CDR3 is built from 17 residues. CDR3 sequence reads: CASSPVNRVRRTYEQYF. The CDR3 DNA reads as TGTGCCAGCAGCCCTGTTAACCGGGTCCGCCGTACCTACGAGCAGTACTTC.

The chain has TRBV19 and TRBJ1-2; D is possibly TRBD1 (5 bases). The CDR3 sequence is 13 residues long. V lost 8 bases and J 4 bases, leaving 14 bases between the germline ends. CDR1 is LNHDA and CDR2 is SQIVND in the germline V gene (reference sequence). The CDR3 spells CASRDGAVYGYTF. The CDR3 DNA reads TGTGCCAGTCGGGACGGAGCAGTCTATGGCTACACCTTC.

The CDR3 DNA sequence: TGTGCCATCAGTGGGGGACAGGGTGGCACTAATGAAAAACTGTTTTTT. Translating it yields CAISGGQGGTNEKLFF. The rearrangement joins TRBV10-3 to TRBJ1-4; TRBD1 matches 9 bases. This CDR3 has 16 amino acids. Germline lookup yields CDR1 ENHRY and CDR2 SYGVKD. V lost 4 bases to trimming and J lost 2 bases; unmatched junction nucleotides: 5.

The chain combines TRBV6-1 with TRBJ1-5; the D is unclear. Germline loops: CDR1 MNHNS, CDR2 SASEGT. This CDR3 is built from 15 residues. V lost 6 bases to trimming and J lost 0 bases, with 12 bases between them. The CDR3 DNA reads TGTGCCAGCAGAGACGACCTTTATAGCAATCAGCCCCAGCATTTT. It encodes CASRDDLYSNQPQHF.

Ten or more counts support this clone. The chain uses TRBV4-1 and TRBJ2-7; 11 bases are a match to TRBD2. Germline V gene data show CDR1 as MGHRA and CDR2 as YSYEKL. This CDR3 is 17 amino acids long. The ends lost 1 base at V and 2 bases at J; junction bases unmatched: 7. CDR3 amino acids: CASSQVYLAGGTYEQYF. CDR3 sequence (DNA): TGCGCCAGCAGCCAAGTTTACCTAGCGGGAGGAACCTACGAGCAGTACTTC.

The rearrangement links TRBV18 to TRBJ1-4; 9 positions match TRBD1. With 6 bases clipped from V and 6 bases from J, the junction kept 8 bases outside the gene matches. Germline loops: CDR1 KGHSH, CDR2 LQKENI. The CDR3 is 15 amino acids. The DNA of the CDR3 is TGTGCCAGCTCCATCCTCCGGGACAGGGATGAAAAACTGTTTTTT. Protein sequence: CASSILRDRDEKLFF.

This chain links TRBV28 with TRBJ1-2; 8 bases fit TRBD1. The CDR3 is 12 residues long. The germline V gene has CDR1 MDHEN and CDR2 SYDVKM. V trimming: 2 bases; J trimming: 12 bases; junction bases outside the gene matches: 5. The CDR3 reads CASSLRQGKNTF. CDR3 sequence (DNA): TGTGCCAGCAGTTTAAGACAGGGGAAGAACACCTTC.

V and J are TRBV6-5 and TRBJ2-3; perhaps TRBD2 as D (5 bases). CDR3 length: 15 amino acids. The V end lost 0 bases, the J end lost 1 base, and 8 bases lay between the germline ends. From germline, CDR1 is MNHEY and CDR2 SVGAGI. In DNA form, the CDR3 reads TGTGCCAGCAGTTACTCGCCAGCGGGCACAGATACGCAGTATTTT. This translates into CASSYSPAGTDTQYF.

The rearrangement joins TRBV7-2 to TRBJ1-1, with D possibly TRBD1 on 5 matching bases. This CDR3 comprises 14 residues. Looked up from germline, CDR1 is SGHTA and CDR2 is FQGNSA. V was shortened by 4 bases and J by 1 base, with 10 bases between the two germline ends. The CDR3 sequence is CASSSQGANTEAFF. Written as DNA, the CDR3 is TGTGCCAGCAGCTCCCAGGGAGCGAACACTGAAGCTTTCTTT. The full variable domain, in which reference TRBV7-2 and TRBJ1-1 provide the parts outside the CDR3, is GAGVSQSPSNKVTEKGKDVELRCDPISGHTALYWYRQSLGQGLEFLIYFQGNSAPDKSGLPSDRFSAERTGGSVSTLTIQRTQQEDSAVYLCASSSQGANTEAFFGQGTRLTVV.

The gene calls are TRBV19 and TRBJ1-1; no clear D gene. The CDR3 has 13 residues. Germline lookup yields CDR1 LNHDA and CDR2 SQIVND (reference sequence). V lost 7 bases to trimming and J lost 0 bases, with 9 bases between them. CDR3 residues: CASTQHMNTEAFF. The CDR3 nucleotides read TGTGCCAGTACCCAGCACATGAACACTGAAGCTTTCTTT.